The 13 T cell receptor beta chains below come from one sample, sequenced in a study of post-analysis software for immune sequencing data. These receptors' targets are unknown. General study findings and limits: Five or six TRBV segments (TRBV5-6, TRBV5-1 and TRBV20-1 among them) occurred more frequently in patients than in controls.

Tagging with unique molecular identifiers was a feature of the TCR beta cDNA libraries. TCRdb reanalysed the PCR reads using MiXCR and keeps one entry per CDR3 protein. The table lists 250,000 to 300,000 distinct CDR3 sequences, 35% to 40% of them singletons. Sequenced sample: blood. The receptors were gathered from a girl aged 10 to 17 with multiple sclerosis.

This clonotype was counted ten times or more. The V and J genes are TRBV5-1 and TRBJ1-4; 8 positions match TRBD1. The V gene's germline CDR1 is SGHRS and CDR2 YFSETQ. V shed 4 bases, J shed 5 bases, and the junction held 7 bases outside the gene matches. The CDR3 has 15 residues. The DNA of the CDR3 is TGCGCCAGCAGCCCGGGGACAGGACCGAATGAAAAACTGTTTTTT. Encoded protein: CASSPGTGPNEKLFF. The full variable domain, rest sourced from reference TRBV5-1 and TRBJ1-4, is KAGVTQTPRYLIKTRGQQVTLSCSPISGHRSVSWYQQTPGQGLQFLFEYFSETQRNKGNFPGRFSGRQFSNSRSEMNVSTLELGDSALYLCASSPGTGPNEKLFFGSGTQLSVL.

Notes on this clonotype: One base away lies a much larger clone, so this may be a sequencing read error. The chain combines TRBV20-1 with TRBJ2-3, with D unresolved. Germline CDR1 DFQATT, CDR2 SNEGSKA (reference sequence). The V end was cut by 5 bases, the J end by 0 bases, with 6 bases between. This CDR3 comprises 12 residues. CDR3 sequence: CSAHSSTDTQYF. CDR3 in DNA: TGCAGTGCTCATTCTAGCACAGATACGCAGTATTTT.

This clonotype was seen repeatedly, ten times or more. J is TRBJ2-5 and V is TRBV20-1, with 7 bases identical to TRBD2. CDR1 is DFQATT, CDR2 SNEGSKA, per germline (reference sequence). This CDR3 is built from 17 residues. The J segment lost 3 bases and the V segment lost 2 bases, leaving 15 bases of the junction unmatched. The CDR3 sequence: CSARSPQAGRTEETQYF. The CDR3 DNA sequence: TGCAGTGCTAGATCACCTCAAGCGGGAAGGACGGAAGAGACCCAGTACTTC.

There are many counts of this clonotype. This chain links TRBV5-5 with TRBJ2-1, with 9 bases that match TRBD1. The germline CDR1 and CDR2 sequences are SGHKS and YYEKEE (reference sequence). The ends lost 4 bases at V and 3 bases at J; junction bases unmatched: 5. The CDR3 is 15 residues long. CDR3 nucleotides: TGTGCCAGCAGCCCGGGACAGGGTTTCTACAATGAGCAGTTCTTC. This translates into CASSPGQGFYNEQFF. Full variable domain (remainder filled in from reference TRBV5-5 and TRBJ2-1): DAGVTQSPTHLIKTRGQQVTLRCSPISGHKSVSWYQQVLGQGPQFIFQYYEKEERGRGNFPDRFSARQFPNYSSELNVNALLLGDSALYLCASSPGQGFYNEQFFGPGTRLTVL.

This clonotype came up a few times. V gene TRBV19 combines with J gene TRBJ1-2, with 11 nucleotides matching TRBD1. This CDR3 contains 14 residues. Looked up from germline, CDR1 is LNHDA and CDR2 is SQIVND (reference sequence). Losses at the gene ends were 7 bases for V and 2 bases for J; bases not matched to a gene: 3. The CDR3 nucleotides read TGTGCCAGTATTGGGGACAGGGGGAACTATGGCTACACCTTC. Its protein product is CASIGDRGNYGYTF.

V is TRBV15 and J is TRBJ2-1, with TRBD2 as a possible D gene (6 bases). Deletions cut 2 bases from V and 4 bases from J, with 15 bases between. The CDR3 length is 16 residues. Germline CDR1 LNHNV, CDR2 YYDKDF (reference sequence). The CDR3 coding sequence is TGTGCCACCAGCAGAACCCCCGGGGGACCTTACAATGAGCAGTTCTTC. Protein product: CATSRTPGGPYNEQFF.

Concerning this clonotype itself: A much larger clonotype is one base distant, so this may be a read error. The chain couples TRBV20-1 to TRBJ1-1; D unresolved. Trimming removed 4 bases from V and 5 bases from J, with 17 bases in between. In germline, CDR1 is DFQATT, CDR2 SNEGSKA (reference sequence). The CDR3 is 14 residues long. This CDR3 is CSAIADLVWTEAFF. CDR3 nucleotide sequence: TGCAGTGCTATAGCGGACCTAGTGTGGACTGAAGCTTTCTTT.

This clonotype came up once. CDR3 loop: CASSHLARDTQYF. The DNA of the CDR3 is TGTGCCAGCAGCCACTTGGCGCGGGATACGCAGTATTTT. The chain joins TRBV3-1 to TRBJ2-3; unclear D gene. The V gene lost 3 bases and the J gene lost 6 bases, with 10 bases spanning the gap. Germline loops: CDR1 LGHDT, CDR2 YNNKEL (reference sequence). The CDR3 contains 13 residues.

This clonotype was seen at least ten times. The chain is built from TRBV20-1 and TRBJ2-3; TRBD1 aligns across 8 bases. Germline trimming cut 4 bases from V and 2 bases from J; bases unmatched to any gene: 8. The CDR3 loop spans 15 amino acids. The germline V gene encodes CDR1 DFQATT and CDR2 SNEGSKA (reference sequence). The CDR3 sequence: CSATLKGQATDTQYF. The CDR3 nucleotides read TGCAGTGCTACCCTAAAGGGACAGGCCACAGATACGCAGTATTTT.

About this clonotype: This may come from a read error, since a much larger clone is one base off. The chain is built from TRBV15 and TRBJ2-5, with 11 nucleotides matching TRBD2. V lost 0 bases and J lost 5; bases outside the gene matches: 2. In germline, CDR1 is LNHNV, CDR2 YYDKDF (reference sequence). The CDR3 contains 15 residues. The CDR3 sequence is CATSREGTSGETQYF. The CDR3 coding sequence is TGTGCCACCAGCAGAGAGGGGACTAGCGGCGAGACCCAGTACTTC.

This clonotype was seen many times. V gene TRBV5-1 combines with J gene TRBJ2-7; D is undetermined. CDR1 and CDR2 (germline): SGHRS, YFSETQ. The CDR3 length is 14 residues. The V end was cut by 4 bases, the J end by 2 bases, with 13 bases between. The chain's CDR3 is CASSLRGSPYEQYF. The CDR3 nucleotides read TGCGCCAGCAGCCTCCGCGGTTCGCCCTACGAGCAGTACTTC.

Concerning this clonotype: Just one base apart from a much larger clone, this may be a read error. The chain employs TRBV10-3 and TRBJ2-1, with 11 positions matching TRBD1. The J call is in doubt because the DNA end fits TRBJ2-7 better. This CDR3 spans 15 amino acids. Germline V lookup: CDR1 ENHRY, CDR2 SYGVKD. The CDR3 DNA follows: TGTGCCATCAGCGGGGACAGGGGGTCCTACAATGAGCAGTACTTC. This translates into CAISGDRGSYNEQYF.

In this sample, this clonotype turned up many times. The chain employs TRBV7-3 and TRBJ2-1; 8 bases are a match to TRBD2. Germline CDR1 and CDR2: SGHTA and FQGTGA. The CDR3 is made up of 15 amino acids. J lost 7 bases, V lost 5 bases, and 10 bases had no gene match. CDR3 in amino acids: CASSGSGSSINEQFF. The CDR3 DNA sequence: TGTGCCAGCAGCGGCAGCGGGAGTAGTATAAATGAGCAGTTCTTC.